This entry concerns a single T cell receptor beta chain. Its antigen is not identified. Donors came from a validation cohort of approximately 110 subjects, distinct from the first 666-subject cohort. The repertoire was sequenced with immunoSEQ multiplex PCR; TCRdb's copy has only in-frame clones and lacks some. The sample holds roughly 50,000 clones, approximately 93% seen once. This entry is derived from a study of cytomegalovirus exposure and HLA in healthy donors. This CDR3 spans 13 amino acids. CDR1 is SQVTM and CDR2 is ANQGSEA in the germline V gene. V lost 4 bases, J lost 2 bases, and 3 bases stayed unmatched. Findings of the study overall: Altogether, 150 to 200 TCR beta chains were recorded as cytomegalovirus-associated.

Material for sequencing was PBMCs. This receptor was taken from a woman aged 18-29 years in good health and CMV-seropositive. The chain has TRBV29-1 and TRBJ2-3, with 7 positions matching TRBD2. CDR3 nucleotides: TGCAGCGTTGGGGGGGGGACCACAGATACGCAGTATTTT. Translation: CSVGGGTTDTQYF.